The 19 T cell receptor beta chains given below trace back to one sample, sequenced in a study of OX40 agonist ivuxolimab in advanced cancers. Profiling relied on immunoSEQ multiplex PCR, and the TCRdb table lists in-frame clones only, not all of them. The data show approximately 68,000 clones, approximately 90% seen once. Sequencing used CD4+ or CD8+ T cells sorted from blood, obtained in a trial of the OX40 agonist ivuxolimab. The receptors derive from an adult with an advanced solid tumor such as melanoma, head and neck, liver or kidney cancer.

The rearrangement uses TRBV11-2 and TRBJ2-7; D possibly corresponds to TRBD1 (5 bases). The CDR3 extends over 15 amino acids. Germline lookup yields CDR1 SGHAT and CDR2 FQNNGV. The V and J ends lost 3 bases and 2 bases respectively, with 14 bases between them. The CDR3 DNA is TGTGCCAGCAGCTTCAGCGACGAGACAGCCTACGAGCAGTACTTC. This codes for CASSFSDETAYEQYF.

The chain couples TRBV11-2 to TRBJ2-2; 7 positions match TRBD2. The germline CDR1 and CDR2 sequences are SGHAT and FQNNGV. V shed 5 bases, J shed 2 bases, and the junction held 8 bases outside the gene matches. CDR3 size: 16 residues. CDR3 nucleotide sequence: TGTGCCAGCAGCGAGGGACCAGCGGGAAACACCGGGGAGCTGTTTTTT. Protein: CASSEGPAGNTGELFF. The variable domain in full, completed from reference TRBV11-2 and TRBJ2-2, reads EAGVAQSPRYKIIEKRQSVAFWCNPISGHATLYWYQQILGQGPKLLIQFQNNGVVDDSQLPKDRFSAERLKGVDSTLKIQPAKLEDSAVYLCASSEGPAGNTGELFFGEGSRLTVL.

The V gene is TRBV7-9, the J gene TRBJ1-1; 9 bases are a match to TRBD1. CDR3 length equals 13 residues. From germline, CDR1 is SEHNR and CDR2 FQNEAQ (reference sequence). The V segment lost 7 bases and the J segment 3 bases; nucleotides outside the gene matches: 3. The CDR3 coding sequence is TGTGCCAGCACGAGACAGGGGGACACTGAAGCTTTCTTT. Its protein is CASTRQGDTEAFF.

This chain connects TRBV30 to TRBJ2-4; possibly TRBD1 for D (6 bases). The CDR3 extends over 13 amino acids. CDR1 is GTSNPN and CDR2 is SVGIG in the germline V gene (reference sequence). The germline V and J ends were trimmed by 5 bases and 2 bases, with 10 bases remaining between them. The CDR3 DNA follows: TGTGCCTGGGGTGGACAGTCCAAAAACATTCAGTACTTC. Translating it yields CAWGGQSKNIQYF.

The chain has TRBV18 and TRBJ1-3; D may be TRBD1 (6 bases). Per germline, CDR1 KGHSH and CDR2 LQKENI. V was trimmed by 3 bases and J by 8 bases, leaving 14 bases between them. The CDR3 spans 14 residues. The CDR3 coding sequence is TGTGCCAGCTCACCGACGAACAGGGAGGACACCATATATTTT. Its protein product is CASSPTNREDTIYF.

The genes are TRBV2 and TRBJ1-3, with a tentative D call TRBD1 (5 bases). The CDR3 contains 13 residues. The V gene's germline CDR1 is SNHLY and CDR2 FYNNEI. Trimming left V 4 bases short and J 4 bases short, with 8 bases between. CDR3 DNA: TGTGCCAGCAGTGGGGACCAAGGAAACACCATATATTTT. It is translated as CASSGDQGNTIYF.

This sequence joins TRBV6-1 and TRBJ2-1; no clear D. CDR3 length equals 17 residues. V lost 1 base to trimming and J lost 4 bases, with 17 bases between them. The germline gives CDR1 MNHNS, CDR2 SASEGT. Here the CDR3 DNA reads TGTGCCAGCAGTGAAGAAAACCTAAGGCTCCAATACAATGAGCAGTTCTTC. It is translated as CASSEENLRLQYNEQFF.

The chain uses TRBV10-3 and TRBJ2-3, with D possibly TRBD2 on 5 matching bases. Germline V gene sequence: CDR1 ENHRY, CDR2 SYGVKD. Trimming took 9 bases from V and 2 from J, leaving 15 bases between them. CDR3 length: 14 amino acids. This CDR3 is CAIAGQLHTDTQYF. The CDR3 DNA sequence: TGTGCCATTGCGGGCCAGCTGCACACAGATACGCAGTATTTT.

This clone was counted once. The V gene is TRBV6-5, the J gene TRBJ1-3, with D perhaps matching TRBD1 (5 bases). V lost 0 bases, J lost 5 bases, and 8 bases lay in between. Looked up from germline, CDR1 is MNHEY and CDR2 is SVGAGI. The CDR3 contains 14 residues. For the CDR3, the DNA is TGTGCCAGCAGTTACTCGCAGGGAAGAAACACCATATATTTT. Protein sequence: CASSYSQGRNTIYF.

The V gene is TRBV5-1, the J gene TRBJ1-1, with D hard to call. CDR1 SGHRS and CDR2 YFSETQ come from the germline V gene. V gave up 0 bases and J gave up 4 bases, with 7 bases separating them. The CDR3 runs 13 residues. DNA for the CDR3: TGCGCCAGCAGCTTGGTTTTTGGCACTGAAGCTTTCTTT. Its protein is CASSLVFGTEAFF.

The chain couples TRBV11-2 to TRBJ1-2, with 8 bases matching TRBD1. The CDR3 is 13 amino acids. Germline trimming cut 1 base from V and 7 bases from J; bases unmatched to any gene: 2. Germline CDR1 reads SGHAT; CDR2 reads FQNNGV. CDR3 coding DNA: TGTGCCAGCAGCTTAGGGACAGGGACTGGCTACACCTTC. This sequence encodes CASSLGTGTGYTF.

The chain links TRBV18 to TRBJ2-7, with D maybe TRBD1 (5 bases). CDR3 size: 13 residues. Trimming removed 6 bases at V and 7 bases at J, with 16 bases between. Germline V lookup: CDR1 KGHSH, CDR2 LQKENI. CDR3 nucleotides: TGTGCCAGCTCCCACGGACACTTAATTGAGCAGTACTTC. Protein product: CASSHGHLIEQYF.

The chain recombines TRBV6-6 with TRBJ2-5; D is perhaps TRBD2 (7 bases). This CDR3 spans 13 amino acids. V lost 8 bases to trimming and J lost 9 bases, with 19 bases between them. In germline, CDR1 is MNHNY, CDR2 SVGAGI (reference sequence). This CDR3 is CASEGGGLGSQYF. The CDR3 DNA follows: TGTGCCAGCGAGGGCGGGGGCCTAGGGTCCCAGTACTTC.

V is TRBV7-3 and J is TRBJ2-5; 7 bases map to TRBD2. Germline CDR1 SGHTA, CDR2 FQGTGA. The V gene end was trimmed by 0 bases and the J gene end by 6 bases; junction bases not matched to a gene: 7. The CDR3 extends over 15 amino acids. The chain's CDR3 is CASSLTPSGMQTQYF. CDR3 DNA: TGTGCCAGCAGCTTAACCCCTAGCGGCATGCAGACCCAGTACTTC. The full variable domain, completed using reference TRBV7-3 and TRBJ2-5, is GAGVSQTPSNKVTEKGKYVELRCDPISGHTALYWYRQSLGQGPEFLIYFQGTGAADDSGLPNDRFFAVRPEGSVSTLKIQRTERGDSAVYLCASSLTPSGMQTQYFGPGTRLLVL.

This clone was seen just once. V gene TRBV5-1 combines with J gene TRBJ2-7; 9 bases align to TRBD1. CDR3 length: 14 amino acids. CDR1 is SGHRS, CDR2 YFSETQ, per germline. V lost 3 bases, J lost 3 bases, and 4 bases stayed unmatched. CDR3 DNA sequence: TGCGCCAGCAGCTCGGGACAGGGTGGCTACGAGCAGTACTTC. It codes for CASSSGQGGYEQYF.

The V call is TRBV5-1, the J call TRBJ2-2; the D is unclear. This CDR3 is 17 amino acids long. Germline V gene lookup returns CDR1 SGHRS and CDR2 YFSETQ. Trimming took 0 bases from V and 1 from J, leaving 13 bases between them. The CDR3 DNA follows: TGCGCCAGCAGCTTGGCGGGTGGAACGGAGAACACCGGGGAGCTGTTTTTT. Its translation is CASSLAGGTENTGELFF.

This chain uses TRBV6-4 with TRBJ2-3; D call uncertain. CDR3 length equals 14 residues. V lost 0 bases to trimming and J lost 4 bases, with 8 bases between them. CDR1 is MRHNA and CDR2 is SNTAGT in the germline V gene. For the CDR3, the DNA is TGTGCCAGCAGTGACTCAGGGATCCCAGATACGCAGTATTTT. Protein: CASSDSGIPDTQYF.

The chain uses TRBV30 and TRBJ2-3; 16 bases are a match to TRBD2. The CDR3 sequence is 15 residues long. J was trimmed by 6 bases and V by 5 bases; bases with no gene match: 5. CDR1 and CDR2 from the germline V gene are GTSNPN and SVGIG (reference sequence). CDR3 nucleotide sequence: TGTGCCTGGGCGGGACTAGCGGGGGGGATGGATACGCAGTATTTT. Residues: CAWAGLAGGMDTQYF.

The J gene is TRBJ2-2, the V gene TRBV6-6, with 10 positions matching TRBD2. V trimming: 5 bases; J trimming: 8 bases; junction bases outside the gene matches: 8. Per germline, CDR1 MNHNY and CDR2 SVGAGI (reference sequence). The CDR3 length is 15 residues. The CDR3: CASSGPSGSSGELFF. The CDR3 nucleotides are TGTGCCAGCAGTGGGCCTAGCGGGAGTTCGGGGGAGCTGTTTTTT.